A single sample is the source of the 8 T cell receptor beta chains below, sequenced in a study of T cell responses to AZD1222 COVID-19 vaccine. Method: immunoSEQ multiplex PCR; TCRdb's copy keeps in-frame clones and lacks some. Of about 180,000 clones in the sample, over 75% were seen once. Here the sequenced sample was peripheral blood, taken on day 0 of AZD1222 vaccination. The receptor source for this set is an adult in good health.

The chain employs TRBV19 and TRBJ1-4; 8 bases fit TRBD1. Unmatched junction bases numbered 11, after V lost 1 base and J lost 7 bases. The CDR3 spans 17 residues. Germline CDR1 is LNHDA and CDR2 is SQIVND (reference sequence). CDR3 loop: CASSIGQGLSIGEKLFF. CDR3 nucleotides: TGTGCCAGTAGTATAGGACAGGGGCTTTCGATTGGTGAAAAACTGTTTTTT.

V is TRBV5-6 and J is TRBJ2-5; possibly TRBD1 for D (6 bases). Trimming took 5 bases from V and 7 from J, leaving 15 bases between them. This CDR3 has 13 residues. Germline CDR1 SGHDT, CDR2 YYEEEE. CDR3 DNA sequence: TGTGCCAGCAGTTGGGACAAACAGGGGACCCAGTACTTC. Its protein product is CASSWDKQGTQYF.

CDR3 in amino acids: CASRGGGEQYF. The CDR3, as DNA: TGTGCCAGTCGAGGCGGAGGCGAGCAGTACTTC. V usage is TRBV6-5 and J usage is TRBJ2-7; D is perhaps TRBD2 (5 bases). Per germline, CDR1 MNHEY and CDR2 SVGAGI. Trimming left V 9 bases short and J 6 bases short, with 12 bases between. The CDR3 contains 11 residues.

The chain recombines TRBV4-2 with TRBJ1-5; the D gene is possibly TRBD1 (5 bases). The V end lost 0 bases, the J end lost 2 bases, and 17 bases lay between the germline ends. The CDR3 extends over 18 amino acids. In germline, CDR1 is LGHNA, CDR2 YNFKEQ. The chain's CDR3 is CASSQDSAGRGGNQPQHF. The CDR3 DNA is TGTGCCAGCAGCCAAGATAGCGCAGGTCGGGGGGGCAATCAGCCCCAGCATTTT.

In its sample, this clone was seen once. The V gene is TRBV27, the J gene TRBJ1-5; no clear D gene. The germline CDR1 and CDR2 sequences are MNHEY and SMNVEV (reference sequence). This CDR3 region has 12 residues. Deletions cut 3 bases from V and 3 bases from J, with 3 bases between. The DNA for the CDR3 is TGTGCCAGCAGTTTGTCCAATCAGCCCCAGCATTTT. Protein sequence: CASSLSNQPQHF.

The J gene is TRBJ2-7, the V gene TRBV5-6; D tentatively fits TRBD1 or TRBD2 (5 bases each). This CDR3 is built from 16 residues. Trimming took off 4 bases at V and 6 bases at J, with 23 bases between the two ends. CDR1 and CDR2 (germline): SGHDT, YYEEEE. This CDR3 reads CASSPAPGPILGEQYF. CDR3 nucleotides: TGTGCCAGCAGCCCTGCACCGGGACCTATCCTTGGCGAGCAGTACTTC.

This sequence joins TRBV3-1 (or the pseudogene TRBV3-2) and TRBJ2-6; D possibly uses TRBD1 or TRBD2 (5 bases each). Per the germline V gene, CDR1 is LGHDT and CDR2 is YNNKEL (reference sequence). The V end lost 0 bases, the J end lost 1 base, and 10 bases lay between the germline ends. The length of the CDR3 is 17 residues. CDR3: CASSQDEGYSGANVLTF. The CDR3 coding sequence is TGTGCCAGCAGCCAAGATGAGGGGTATTCTGGGGCCAACGTCCTGACTTTC.

The chain employs TRBV6-5 and TRBJ2-7; D is perhaps TRBD1 (6 bases). The CDR3 covers 16 residues. CDR1 is MNHEY and CDR2 is SVGAGI in the germline V gene. V shed 0 bases and J shed 0 bases, with 12 bases lying between them. The CDR3 nucleotides read TGTGCCAGCAGTTACTCTACAGGGCTCCTCTCCTACGAGCAGTACGTC. It specifies CASSYSTGLLSYEQYV.